This TCR beta chain was recovered during a study of T-cell reconstitution after alpha-beta-depleted transplantation in children. TCRbeta library preparation incorporated unique molecular identifiers. A single record per CDR3 protein comes from TCRdb applying MiXCR to the PCR reads. This sample has more than 450,000 distinct CDR3 sequences, with around 20% found just once. The CDR3 loop spans 15 amino acids. The V end was cut by 6 bases, the J end by 3 bases, with 18 bases between. This rearrangement joins TRBV12-3 or TRBV12-4 to TRBJ2-7, with D perhaps TRBD1 or TRBD2 (5 bases each). Specimen: PBMCs from the stem cell graft donor, collected from the stem cell graft. The TCR was taken from a human donor who donated a stem cell graft to a child with acute lymphoblastic leukemia. CDR3 nucleotide sequence: TGTGCCAGCAGCCGGACCTCCGGGGCGTACTACGAGCAGTACTTC. Translation gives CASSRTSGAYYEQYF.